The 28 T cell receptor beta chains presented below share a single source sample, sequenced in a study of neurological immune-mediated disorders. Each CDR3 protein is one row after TCRdb ran MiXCR on the 5' RACE reads. The sample records about 59,000 distinct CDR3 sequences, around 3.6% being singletons. Sequenced input: PBMCs. These receptors all come from a woman in her twenties or thirties with multiple sclerosis.

This clonotype appeared a few times. This sequence joins TRBV6-6 and TRBJ1-4; tentative D call: TRBD1 (6 bases). Trimming left V 5 bases short and J 4 bases short, with 17 bases between. Germline CDR1 reads MNHNY; CDR2 reads SVGAGI (reference sequence). The CDR3 length is 16 residues. CDR3: CASSTPLRGGNEKLFF. CDR3 nucleotide sequence: TGTGCCAGCAGTACACCCCTCAGGGGCGGTAATGAAAAACTGTTTTTT.

This clonotype came up many times. The chain couples TRBV20-1 to TRBJ2-1; no definite D call. V was trimmed by 6 bases and J by 4 bases, leaving 7 bases between them. This CDR3 comprises 11 residues. CDR1 is DFQATT and CDR2 is SNEGSKA in the germline V gene (reference sequence). This CDR3 reads CSAPLYNEQFF. Here the CDR3 DNA reads TGCAGTGCGCCCCTTTACAATGAGCAGTTCTTC.

At least ten counts were recorded for this clonotype. The chain uses TRBV20-1 and TRBJ1-6, with D maybe TRBD1 (6 bases). CDR1 is DFQATT, CDR2 SNEGSKA, per germline (reference sequence). The CDR3 loop spans 15 amino acids. CDR3 sequence: CSPTLRGRNNSPLHF. CDR3 in DNA: TGCAGCCCCACCCTGCGGGGGCGGAATAATTCACCCCTCCACTTT.

The chain couples TRBV29-1 to TRBJ1-2; maybe TRBD1 (6 bases). The V end was cut by 3 bases, the J end by 0 bases, with 11 bases between. This CDR3 contains 14 residues. The germline V gene has CDR1 SQVTM and CDR2 ANQGSEA. CDR3 protein: CSVDGTGSNYGYTF. Written as DNA, the CDR3 is TGCAGCGTTGATGGTACAGGGTCTAACTATGGCTACACCTTC.

This clonotype was counted between two and nine times. This chain connects TRBV7-3 to TRBJ1-1; a weak D match, TRBD1 (5 bases). The CDR3 spans 13 residues. Germline loops: CDR1 SGHTA, CDR2 FQGTGA. V lost 5 bases and J 4 bases, leaving 11 bases between the germline ends. CDR3 sequence (DNA): TGTGCCAGCAGCACTGACAGACTCACTGAAGCTTTCTTT. Translated, it gives CASSTDRLTEAFF.

V is TRBV10-3 and J is TRBJ2-4; TRBD1 agrees at 8 bases. This CDR3 has 12 amino acids. Germline values: CDR1 ENHRY, CDR2 SYGVKD. With V trimmed by 10 bases and J by 4 bases, 3 bases remained unmatched. CDR3 DNA sequence: TGTGCCACGGGACAGGAGAAAAACATTCAGTACTTC. The encoded protein is CATGQEKNIQYF.

This clonotype appeared many times. V usage is TRBV19 and J usage is TRBJ1-1; 7 bases are shared with TRBD1. Germline V CDR1 and CDR2: LNHDA, SQIVND (reference sequence). The CDR3 runs to 13 residues. The trim removed 4 bases at V and 5 bases at J, leaving 4 bases unmatched. The CDR3 is CASSTLGQTEAFF. The CDR3 nucleotides are TGTGCCAGTAGTACCCTGGGACAGACTGAAGCTTTCTTT.

There are many counts of this clonotype. V and J are TRBV7-8 and TRBJ2-7; 11 bases align to TRBD1. Germline V gene sequence: CDR1 SGHVS, CDR2 FQNEAQ. The V segment lost 5 bases and the J segment 2 bases; nucleotides outside the gene matches: 5. The CDR3 totals 15 residues. CDR3 sequence: CASSIEGQGAYEQYF. CDR3 bases: TGTGCCAGCAGCATAGAGGGACAGGGGGCCTACGAGCAGTACTTC. The complete variable domain, with remaining parts taken from reference TRBV7-8 and TRBJ2-7, reads GAGVSQSPRYKVAKRGQDVALRCDPISGHVSLFWYQQALGQGPEFLTYFQNEAQLDKSGLPSDRFFAERPEGSVSTLKIQRTQQEDSAVYLCASSIEGQGAYEQYFGPGTRLTVT.

At least ten counts were recorded for this clonotype. V and J are TRBV11-2 and TRBJ2-1; perhaps D is TRBD1 or TRBD2 (6 bases each). Trimming pared 0 bases from V and 10 bases from J, leaving 13 bases between. This CDR3 is 14 amino acids long. Germline lookup yields CDR1 SGHAT and CDR2 FQNNGV. CDR3: CASSLDGQGREQFF. The CDR3 DNA reads TGTGCCAGCAGCTTAGATGGCCAGGGGAGGGAGCAGTTCTTC. Drawing the rest from reference TRBV11-2 and TRBJ2-1, the complete variable domain is EAGVAQSPRYKIIEKRQSVAFWCNPISGHATLYWYQQILGQGPKLLIQFQNNGVVDDSQLPKDRFSAERLKGVDSTLKIQPAKLEDSAVYLCASSLDGQGREQFFGPGTRLTVL.

Comment on this clonotype: Mismatch with germline at one junction end may stem from a read error. The chain combines TRBV12-3 or TRBV12-4 with TRBJ1-5, with D perhaps matching TRBD1 (5 bases). The length of the CDR3 is 14 residues. The CDR3 DNA reads TGTGCCAGCAGCATAGGGGAGGGTAATCAGCCCCAGAATTTT. Protein: CASSIGEGNQPQNF.

There are many counts of this clonotype. The chain uses TRBV9 and TRBJ2-1; a weak D match, TRBD2 (5 bases). Germline V gene lookup returns CDR1 SGDLS and CDR2 YYNGEE. The CDR3 contains 14 residues. V lost 0 bases to trimming and J lost 7 bases, with 11 bases between them. DNA for the CDR3: TGTGCCAGCAGCGTAGACGAACTAGTGAATGAGCAGTTCTTC. It encodes CASSVDELVNEQFF. The variable domain in full, with the rest retrieved from reference TRBV9 and TRBJ2-1, is DSGVTQTPKHLITATGQRVTLRCSPRSGDLSVYWYQQSLDQGLQFLIQYYNGEERAKGNILERFSAQQFPDLHSELNLSSLELGDSALYFCASSVDELVNEQFFGPGTRLTVL.

This clonotype was seen ten or more times. A read error may produce the germline difference seen at one junction end. The V gene is TRBV6-2 or TRBV6-3, the J gene TRBJ1-5; D is unresolved. The germline V gene encodes CDR1 MNHEY and CDR2 SVGEGT. The CDR3 runs 16 residues. The CDR3 region is CASSSPRATYNQPQNF. The CDR3 DNA is TGTGCCAGCAGTTCCCCCCGGGCGACCTACAATCAGCCCCAGAATTTT.

This clonotype was detected many times. The chain recombines TRBV5-1 with TRBJ1-3; D gene uncertain. CDR3 length: 14 residues. The ends were cut back, 4 bases at V and 0 bases at J, with 8 bases in the middle. The germline V gene has CDR1 SGHRS and CDR2 YFSETQ. Here the CDR3 DNA reads TGCGCCAGCAGCGTAGTTGCCTCTGGAAACACCATATATTTT. This translates into CASSVVASGNTIYF. Full variable domain (rest looked up from reference TRBV5-1 and TRBJ1-3): KAGVTQTPRYLIKTRGQQVTLSCSPISGHRSVSWYQQTPGQGLQFLFEYFSETQRNKGNFPGRFSGRQFSNSRSEMNVSTLELGDSALYLCASSVVASGNTIYFGEGSWLTVV.

The table lists this clonotype with many counts. J is TRBJ2-3 and V is TRBV4-2, with TRBD2 identical over 10 bases. Germline CDR1 reads LGHNA; CDR2 reads YNFKEQ. Unmatched junction bases numbered 4, after V lost 2 bases and J lost 2 bases. CDR3 length: 16 residues. This chain's CDR3 is CASSQQRGGLTDTQYF. CDR3 in DNA: TGTGCCAGCAGCCAACAGCGGGGGGGCCTCACAGATACGCAGTATTTT.

In this sample, this clonotype turned up many times. The rearrangement uses TRBV29-1 and TRBJ2-5; tentative D call: TRBD2 (5 bases). V was shortened by 2 bases and J by 4 bases, with 11 bases between the two germline ends. Germline CDR1 is SQVTM and CDR2 is ANQGSEA. The CDR3 sequence is 13 residues long. Here the CDR3 reads CSVERGLSETQYF. In nucleotides, the CDR3 is TGCAGCGTTGAACGAGGGCTGTCAGAGACCCAGTACTTC.

This clonotype was seen ten or more times. The genes are TRBV20-1 and TRBJ2-2, with D unresolved. Germline CDR1 reads DFQATT; CDR2 reads SNEGSKA (reference sequence). This CDR3 contains 14 residues. The V end was cut by 4 bases, the J end by 0 bases, with 9 bases between. CDR3 nucleotide sequence: TGCAGTGCTAAACCTCTAGCGAACACCGGGGAGCTGTTTTTT. Translating gives CSAKPLANTGELFF.

This clonotype was detected ten times or more. This chain uses TRBV4-1 with TRBJ2-7; a possible D gene is TRBD2 (6 bases). Trimming left V 1 base short and J 6 bases short, with 10 bases between. Germline assignment: CDR1 MGHRA and CDR2 YSYEKL. This CDR3 spans 13 amino acids. CDR3 loop: CASSQVLAFEQYF. CDR3 DNA: TGCGCCAGCAGCCAAGTACTAGCCTTCGAGCAGTACTTC.

This clonotype was recorded many times. The V and J genes are TRBV10-3 and TRBJ2-1, with no clear D. The CDR3 runs 11 residues. The V and J ends lost 4 bases and 10 bases respectively, with 8 bases between them. Germline V gene lookup returns CDR1 ENHRY and CDR2 SYGVKD. The CDR3 loop reads CAISGVEEQFF. The DNA of the CDR3 is TGTGCCATCAGTGGGGTTGAGGAGCAGTTCTTC.

Details on this clonotype: This may stem from a read error, because a much larger clone lies one nucleotide away. V usage is TRBV29-1 and J usage is TRBJ1-1; D gene unclear. V was clipped by 4 bases and J by 0 bases, with 6 bases between them. This CDR3 has 12 residues. Germline CDR1 is SQVTM and CDR2 is ANQGSEA. The CDR3 here is CSVGHMNTEAFF. As DNA, the CDR3 is TGCAGCGTTGGACATATGAACACTGAAGCTTTCTTT.

This clonotype was counted ten times or more. The V and J genes are TRBV14 and TRBJ1-1; D is undetermined. Trimming shortened V by 0 bases and J by 1 base, and 12 bases separated the two germline ends. The CDR3 runs to 16 residues. Germline V gene data show CDR1 as SGHDN and CDR2 as FVKESK. The CDR3 region is CASSQDLLGSNTEAFF. The CDR3 DNA is TGTGCCAGCAGCCAAGATCTTCTGGGGTCGAACACTGAAGCTTTCTTT.

At least ten counts were recorded for this clonotype. An end of the junction differs from the germline gene, which may be a read error. V and J are TRBV4-1 and TRBJ1-6; 8 nucleotides match TRBD1. The CDR3 contains 16 residues. The germline V gene encodes CDR1 MGHRA and CDR2 YSYEKL. CDR3 DNA: TGCGCCAGCAGCCAAGTTCCGGACAGGGATAATTCACCCCTCAACTTT. This translates into CASSQVPDRDNSPLNF.

This clonotype was detected ten times or more. This chain joins TRBV20-1 and TRBJ2-1; D could derive from TRBD1 or TRBD2 (5 bases each). Germline lookup yields CDR1 DFQATT and CDR2 SNEGSKA (reference sequence). Trimming took off 0 bases at V and 1 base at J, with 16 bases between the two ends. The CDR3 consists of 17 residues. This CDR3 is CSARDPLRDPSYNEQFF. In nucleotides, the CDR3 is TGCAGTGCTAGAGATCCACTCCGGGACCCGTCCTACAATGAGCAGTTCTTC.

This clonotype was detected many times. The genes are TRBV5-6 and TRBJ1-2, with D tentatively TRBD1 (5 bases). V lost 0 bases and J lost 8, with 8 bases in between. Germline V lookup: CDR1 SGHDT, CDR2 YYEEEE. The CDR3 is made up of 12 amino acids. CDR3 residues: CASSLAGGGYTF. DNA of the CDR3: TGTGCCAGCAGCTTGGCTGGGGGAGGCTACACCTTC.

This clonotype was observed a handful of times. One base away lies a much larger clone, so this may be a sequencing read error. The V call is TRBV5-1, the J call TRBJ1-1; TRBD1 matches at 7 bases. V shed 0 bases and J 5 bases; nucleotides not matched to a gene: 4. This CDR3 is 14 amino acids long. From germline, CDR1 is SGHRS and CDR2 YFSETQ. DNA of the CDR3: TGCGCCAGCAGCTTGGCCACAGGGGTTACTGAAGCTTTCTTT. Its translation: CASSLATGVTEAFF.

This clonotype was observed a handful of times. J is TRBJ2-7 and V is TRBV4-3; D may be TRBD2 (5 bases). Trimming pared 4 bases from V and 4 bases from J, leaving 20 bases between. The CDR3 spans 16 residues. Germline V lookup: CDR1 LGHNA, CDR2 YSLEER. The CDR3: CASSPDYPRGPYEQYF. CDR3 coding DNA: TGCGCCAGCAGCCCAGACTATCCCCGAGGGCCATACGAGCAGTACTTC.

This clonotype has at least ten counts. This chain uses TRBV20-1 with TRBJ1-5; possibly TRBD1 for D (6 bases). Germline CDR1 is DFQATT and CDR2 is SNEGSKA (reference sequence). The CDR3 runs 13 residues. Trimming removed 3 bases at V and 3 bases at J, with 9 bases between. The CDR3 sequence: CSARTGTNQPQHF. CDR3 coding DNA: TGCAGTGCTAGGACAGGAACCAATCAGCCCCAGCATTTT.

At least ten counts were recorded for this clonotype. V and J are TRBV4-1 and TRBJ2-2; D perhaps matches TRBD2 (6 bases). Between the trimmed V and J ends, which lost 3 bases and 2 bases, there was a span of 19 bases. The CDR3 runs 18 residues. CDR1 MGHRA and CDR2 YSYEKL come from the germline V gene. CDR3 in DNA: TGCGCCAGCAGCCAGAAGCGGGTGGGCTCCGGTAACACCGGGGAGCTGTTTTTT. Encoded protein: CASSQKRVGSGNTGELFF.

This clonotype was seen ten or more times. V and J are TRBV10-3 and TRBJ1-2; D perhaps matches TRBD1 (5 bases). The length of the CDR3 is 11 residues. Germline-derived CDR1 and CDR2 are ENHRY and SYGVKD. Trimming took 4 bases from V and 5 from J, leaving 5 bases between them. CDR3 in amino acids: CAISAGYGYTF. The CDR3 nucleotides are TGTGCCATCAGTGCAGGGTATGGCTACACCTTC.